The next 29 T cell receptor beta chains were all read from a single sample in a study of T cell responses to AZD1222 COVID-19 vaccine. Profiled with immunoSEQ multiplex PCR; TCRdb holds only in-frame clones, not every one. The sample has 70,000 to 100,000 clones; 80% to 90% are singletons. The sample here was peripheral blood, taken 28 days after the second AZD1222 dose. The receptors were gathered from an adult who received the AZD1222 COVID-19 vaccine.

The chain has TRBV6-6 and TRBJ1-1; a weak D match, TRBD1 (5 bases). V was clipped by 11 bases and J by 8 bases, with 18 bases between them. This CDR3 is built from 12 residues. Germline V gene lookup returns CDR1 MNHNY and CDR2 SVGAGI (reference sequence). The CDR3 region is CAGGELTEEAFF. The CDR3 DNA reads as TGTGCCGGGGGAGAATTAACGGAAGAAGCTTTCTTT.

This clone was counted once. J is TRBJ2-7 and V is TRBV3-1 (or the pseudogene TRBV3-2); D is possibly TRBD1 (6 bases). The CDR3 has 15 amino acids. Trimming stripped 1 base from V and 0 bases from J, with 10 bases between. Germline CDR1 reads LGHDT; CDR2 reads YNNKEL (reference sequence). In nucleotides, the CDR3 is TGTGCCAGCAGCCAAGCACAGGGCCTCTCCTACGAGCAGTACTTC. Translating it yields CASSQAQGLSYEQYF.

The V call is TRBV7-3, the J call TRBJ2-7; maybe TRBD1 (6 bases). The germline CDR1 and CDR2 sequences are SGHTA and FQGTGA. Trimming removed 2 bases at V and 6 bases at J, with 11 bases between. The CDR3 is made up of 13 amino acids. CDR3 sequence (DNA): TGTGCCAGCAGCTTACGGCAGGGGCCCGAGCAGTACTTC. It is translated as CASSLRQGPEQYF.

V gene TRBV27 combines with J gene TRBJ2-2; TRBD2 aligns across 12 bases. This CDR3 contains 19 residues. V lost 0 bases to trimming and J lost 4 bases; unmatched junction nucleotides: 9. The germline V gene encodes CDR1 MNHEY and CDR2 SMNVEV (reference sequence). CDR3 nucleotide sequence: TGTGCCAGCAGTTTATCGATTCTAGCGGGGGGGCCGAGCACCGGGGAGCTGTTTTTT. Translation: CASSLSILAGGPSTGELFF.

The V and J genes are TRBV7-3 and TRBJ1-2; possible D gene TRBD1, 6 bases. Germline assignment: CDR1 SGHTA and CDR2 FQGTGA. This CDR3 region has 13 residues. The V end was cut by 2 bases, the J end by 9 bases, with 13 bases between. The DNA of the CDR3 is TGTGCCAGCAGCTTAGGGCCCAGGGGCCGCTACACCTTC. Its protein product is CASSLGPRGRYTF.

V and J are TRBV5-1 and TRBJ1-1; TRBD1 matches at 7 bases. Trimming cost V 0 bases and J 8 bases; bases outside gene matches: 4. The CDR3 runs 13 residues. Per the germline V gene, CDR1 is SGHRS and CDR2 is YFSETQ. Here the CDR3 reads CASSLVYRGEAFF. The CDR3 nucleotides are TGCGCCAGCAGCTTGGTATACAGGGGAGAAGCTTTCTTT.

V gene TRBV5-5 combines with J gene TRBJ1-1, with D possibly being TRBD1 (5 bases). Germline V gene data show CDR1 as SGHKS and CDR2 as YYEKEE (reference sequence). The V end was cut by 2 bases, the J end by 2 bases, with 13 bases between. There are 15 residues in the CDR3. This CDR3 is CASSFTQGANTEAFF. The CDR3 coding sequence is TGTGCCAGCAGCTTTACTCAGGGAGCCAACACTGAAGCTTTCTTT.

This chain links TRBV9 with TRBJ2-1, with 7 bases matching TRBD1. The CDR3 spans 15 residues. Unmatched junction bases numbered 10, after V lost 4 bases and J lost 6 bases. In germline, CDR1 is SGDLS, CDR2 YYNGEE. For the CDR3, the DNA is TGTGCCAGCAGCCTCGAGGGGACAGTAAGCAATGAGCAGTTCTTC. Protein: CASSLEGTVSNEQFF.

The V gene is TRBV4-1, the J gene TRBJ1-6, with 8 bases lining up with TRBD1. Trimming cost V 7 bases and J 9 bases; bases outside gene matches: 8. The CDR3 consists of 14 residues. Germline values: CDR1 MGHRA, CDR2 YSYEKL. This chain's CDR3 is CASTLGQGGSPLHF. CDR3 coding DNA: TGCGCCAGCACCCTAGGACAGGGAGGTTCACCCCTCCACTTT.

The chain links TRBV10-1 to TRBJ2-6; D not certain. Trimming removed 1 base from V and 1 base from J, with 17 bases in between. The CDR3 has 19 residues. CDR1 is WNHNN, CDR2 SYGVQD, per germline (reference sequence). This CDR3 is CASSEFTKQLSSGANVLTF. The CDR3 DNA is TGCGCCAGCAGTGAGTTTACAAAACAATTATCATCTGGGGCCAACGTCCTGACTTTC.

The J gene is TRBJ2-6, the V gene TRBV11-2; D is ambiguous. The CDR3 sequence is 17 residues long. CDR1 and CDR2 from the germline V gene are SGHAT and FQNNGV. Trimming stripped 5 bases from V and 0 bases from J, with 14 bases between. For the CDR3, the DNA is TGTGCCAGCAGCGCGAACTTTTGGGACTCTGGGGCCAACGTCCTGACTTTC. This codes for CASSANFWDSGANVLTF.

This sequence joins TRBV9 and TRBJ2-7; 13 positions match TRBD2. This CDR3 is 14 amino acids long. The ends lost 3 bases at V and 6 bases at J; junction bases unmatched: 3. Per germline, CDR1 SGDLS and CDR2 YYNGEE. The chain's CDR3 is CASSATSGRGEQYF. The CDR3 DNA reads as TGTGCCAGCAGCGCTACTAGCGGGAGGGGCGAGCAGTACTTC.

The chain employs TRBV7-9 and TRBJ1-3; possibly TRBD1 for D (5 bases). CDR1 is SEHNR, CDR2 FQNEAQ, per germline (reference sequence). This CDR3 has 16 residues. V gave up 5 bases and J gave up 0 bases, with 14 bases separating them. The CDR3 protein is CASSPQQVFSGNTIYF. CDR3 sequence (DNA): TGTGCCAGCAGCCCCCAACAGGTCTTCTCTGGAAACACCATATATTTT. The variable domain in full, with the rest retrieved from reference TRBV7-9 and TRBJ1-3, is DTGVSQNPRHKITKRGQNVTFRCDPISEHNRLYWYRQTLGQGPEFLTYFQNEAQLEKSRLLSDRFSAERPKGSFSTLEIQRTEQGDSAMYLCASSPQQVFSGNTIYFGEGSWLTVV.

The CDR3 sequence is CASSQPTGVSDTQYF. The CDR3 bases are TGTGCCAGCAGCCAACCGACAGGGGTGTCGGATACGCAGTATTTT. V and J are TRBV3-1 (or the pseudogene TRBV3-2) and TRBJ2-3, with TRBD1 identical over 8 bases. The CDR3 spans 15 residues. Per the germline V gene, CDR1 is LGHDT and CDR2 is YNNKEL (reference sequence). The V gene end was trimmed by 2 bases and the J gene end by 6 bases; junction bases not matched to a gene: 7.

V and J are TRBV18 and TRBJ2-2; TRBD1 aligns across 7 bases. Germline loops: CDR1 KGHSH, CDR2 LQKENI. V was clipped by 5 bases and J by 3 bases; unmatched bases: 9. This CDR3 contains 16 residues. CDR3 DNA: TGTGCCAGCTCATTCGGGACAGACCTTGACACCGGGGAGCTGTTTTTT. Protein sequence: CASSFGTDLDTGELFF.

The chain recombines TRBV5-1 with TRBJ1-4, with 11 bases fitting TRBD1. The CDR3 runs 14 residues. The germline V gene encodes CDR1 SGHRS and CDR2 YFSETQ. The V gene end was trimmed by 4 bases and the J gene end by 6 bases; junction bases not matched to a gene: 2. CDR3 sequence (DNA): TGCGCCAGCAGCCGGACAGGGGGCGATGAAAAACTGTTTTTT. Amino acids: CASSRTGGDEKLFF.

The rearrangement links TRBV9 to TRBJ2-1, with TRBD2 matching 11 bases. The CDR3 contains 14 residues. Germline CDR1 and CDR2: SGDLS and YYNGEE. The J segment lost 7 bases and the V segment lost 4 bases, leaving 4 bases of the junction unmatched. CDR3 sequence reads: CASSPRTSGNEQFF. In nucleotides, the CDR3 is TGTGCCAGCAGCCCCCGGACTAGCGGGAATGAGCAGTTCTTC.

The chain uses TRBV5-1 and TRBJ1-1, with 9 bases lining up with TRBD1. The CDR3 consists of 17 residues. The J segment lost 1 base and the V segment lost 0 bases, leaving 7 bases of the junction unmatched. The germline CDR1 and CDR2 sequences are SGHRS and YFSETQ. In nucleotides, the CDR3 is TGCGCCAGCAGCTTGGTGGGTGCGGGACAGGGGAACACTGAAGCTTTCTTT. Its translation is CASSLVGAGQGNTEAFF.

V and J are TRBV10-3 and TRBJ2-3; 9 nucleotides align to TRBD1. The V gene end was trimmed by 0 bases and the J gene end by 3 bases; junction bases not matched to a gene: 4. The CDR3 is made up of 16 amino acids. The germline gives CDR1 ENHRY, CDR2 SYGVKD. CDR3 sequence reads: CAISESGTGNTDTQYF. The CDR3 DNA sequence: TGTGCCATCAGTGAGTCCGGGACAGGGAATACAGATACGCAGTATTTT.

The chain combines TRBV7-6 with TRBJ1-6; unclear D gene. Deletions cut 1 base from V and 0 bases from J, with 10 bases between. Germline CDR1 SGHVS, CDR2 FNYEAQ. The CDR3 runs to 17 residues. The CDR3 is CASSLEGRSSYNSPLHF. CDR3 in DNA: TGTGCCAGCAGCTTAGAGGGCAGGAGCTCCTATAATTCACCCCTCCACTTT.

The rearrangement joins TRBV5-1 to TRBJ2-7; 10 bases fit TRBD2. Unmatched junction bases numbered 5, after V lost 2 bases and J lost 0 bases. The CDR3 is 16 amino acids. Germline CDR1 reads SGHRS; CDR2 reads YFSETQ. CDR3 region: CASSFPSSGSSYEQYF. DNA of the CDR3: TGCGCCAGCAGCTTTCCGTCTAGCGGGAGCTCCTACGAGCAGTACTTC.

This chain connects TRBV7-2 to TRBJ2-5; no firm D call. V lost 2 bases, J lost 7 bases, and 8 bases lay in between. CDR3 length: 12 amino acids. CDR1 and CDR2 from the germline V gene are SGHTA and FQGNSA. CDR3 in DNA: TGTGCCAGCAGCTTACCGGGTGGGACCCAGTACTTC. Protein sequence: CASSLPGGTQYF.

V is TRBV7-3 and J is TRBJ2-6; D is perhaps TRBD2 (5 bases). The CDR3 consists of 15 residues. The V gene's germline CDR1 is SGHTA and CDR2 FQGTGA. Trimming removed 4 bases from V and 1 base from J, with 8 bases in between. In nucleotides, the CDR3 is TGTGCCAGCAGCTCCACGGGATCTGGGGCCAACGTCCTGACTTTC. It translates to CASSSTGSGANVLTF.

J is TRBJ2-7 and V is TRBV29-1, with 7 positions matching TRBD2. The CDR3 length is 16 residues. The J segment lost 2 bases and the V segment lost 1 base, leaving 11 bases of the junction unmatched. Germline V gene sequence: CDR1 SQVTM, CDR2 ANQGSEA. The CDR3 DNA sequence: TGCAGCGTTGAAGGGGGAAGGCAGGGACTAACCTACGAGCAGTACTTC. It specifies CSVEGGRQGLTYEQYF.

This chain uses TRBV5-1 with TRBJ1-1; tentatively, D is TRBD1 (5 bases). V lost 4 bases to trimming and J lost 1 base, with 14 bases between them. Germline V lookup: CDR1 SGHRS, CDR2 YFSETQ. The CDR3 has 15 amino acids. In DNA, the CDR3 is TGCGCCAGCAGCCCGCGACAGTTCCAGAACACTGAAGCTTTCTTT. Its protein is CASSPRQFQNTEAFF.

The chain recombines TRBV28 with TRBJ1-2; TRBD1 agrees at 9 bases. V shed 6 bases, J shed 1 base, and the junction held 6 bases outside the gene matches. This CDR3 is 15 amino acids long. Germline-derived CDR1 and CDR2 are MDHEN and SYDVKM. DNA of the CDR3: TGTGCCAGCAGACCAACAGGGGGCTTTAACTATGGCTACACCTTC. It specifies CASRPTGGFNYGYTF.

The V call is TRBV3-1 (or the pseudogene TRBV3-2), the J call TRBJ2-3; 10 nucleotides agree with TRBD1. V dropped 5 bases and J dropped 1; count of bases not matched to a gene: 3. The CDR3 spans 15 residues. Germline CDR1 and CDR2: LGHDT and YNNKEL (reference sequence). The CDR3 nucleotides read TGTGCCAGCAGCTCCGGGACAGGGGGCACAGATACGCAGTATTTT. Translated: CASSSGTGGTDTQYF.

This clone came up a few times. The chain links TRBV28 to TRBJ1-1; 7 positions match TRBD1. This CDR3 contains 16 residues. Trimming at V came to 2 bases and at J to 1 base, leaving 7 bases not matched to a gene. Germline CDR1 MDHEN, CDR2 SYDVKM. The CDR3 reads CASSLDRAGTNTEAFF. As DNA, the CDR3 is TGTGCCAGCAGTTTAGACAGGGCCGGGACGAACACTGAAGCTTTCTTT.

This chain links TRBV5-1 with TRBJ2-7; the D call may be TRBD1 or TRBD2 (7 bases each). The length of the CDR3 is 16 residues. In germline, CDR1 is SGHRS, CDR2 YFSETQ. V gave up 5 bases and J gave up 1 base, with 19 bases separating them. The DNA of the CDR3 is TGCGCCAGCAGTTGGGGGGGACAGATAGGATCCTACGAGCAGTACTTC. This codes for CASSWGGQIGSYEQYF. The whole variable domain, filled in from reference TRBV5-1 and TRBJ2-7, reads KAGVTQTPRYLIKTRGQQVTLSCSPISGHRSVSWYQQTPGQGLQFLFEYFSETQRNKGNFPGRFSGRQFSNSRSEMNVSTLELGDSALYLCASSWGGQIGSYEQYFGPGTRLTVT.